This T cell receptor (beta chain) was sequenced in a study of shared clonotypes between healthy human individuals. Study context: Researchers assigned three CD4 naive, three CD4 memory, two CD8 naive and one CD8 memory plate to each donor.

The ends were cut back, 2 bases at V and 0 bases at J, with 11 bases in the middle. The V gene's germline CDR1 is SGHVS and CDR2 FQNEAQ. This CDR3 spans 16 amino acids. Some 30,000 T cell genomes, or about 0.2 ug DNA, went into the sorted-subset replicate PCRs. TCRdb's copy holds only in-frame clones and misses some; the assay was immunoSEQ multiplex PCR. The sample shows millions of clones, around nine tenths of them seen only once. Splitting of CD4+ cells produced CD45RA+ naive and CD45RA-negative memory subsets. V is TRBV7-8 and J is TRBJ1-3, with no clear D. Input material: naive CD4+ T cells sorted from blood. Regarding subset: CD45RA+ positively selected. This receptor was taken from a man younger than 30 in good health. The CDR3 nucleotides read TGTGCCAGCAGCTTATGGAGCAACCCCTCTGGAAACACCATATATTTT. The encoded protein is CASSLWSNPSGNTIYF.